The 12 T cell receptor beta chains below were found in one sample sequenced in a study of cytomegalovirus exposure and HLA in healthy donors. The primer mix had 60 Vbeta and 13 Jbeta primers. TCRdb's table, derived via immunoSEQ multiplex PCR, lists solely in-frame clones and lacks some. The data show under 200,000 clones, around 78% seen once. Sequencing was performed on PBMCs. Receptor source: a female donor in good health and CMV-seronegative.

The CDR3 protein is CASSKATDYEQYF. In nucleotides, the CDR3 is TGTGCCAGTAGTAAAGCGACAGATTACGAGCAGTACTTC. The chain carries TRBV19 and TRBJ2-7, with D possibly being TRBD1 (5 bases). The V end was cut by 4 bases, the J end by 4 bases, with 11 bases between. CDR1 LNHDA and CDR2 SQIVND come from the germline V gene (reference sequence). CDR3 length: 13 amino acids. Complete variable domain (other parts from reference TRBV19 and TRBJ2-7): DGGITQSPKYLFRKEGQNVTLSCEQNLNHDAMYWYRQDPGQGLRLIYYSQIVNDFQKGDIAEGYSVSREKKESFPLTVTSAQKNPTAFYLCASSKATDYEQYFGPGTRLTVT.

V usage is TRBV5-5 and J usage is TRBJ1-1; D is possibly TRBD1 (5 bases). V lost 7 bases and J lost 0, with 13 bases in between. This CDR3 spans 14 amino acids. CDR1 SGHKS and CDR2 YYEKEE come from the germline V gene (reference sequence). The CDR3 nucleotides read TGTGCCAGCGGAGGGGATTCAATGAACACTGAAGCTTTCTTT. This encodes CASGGDSMNTEAFF.

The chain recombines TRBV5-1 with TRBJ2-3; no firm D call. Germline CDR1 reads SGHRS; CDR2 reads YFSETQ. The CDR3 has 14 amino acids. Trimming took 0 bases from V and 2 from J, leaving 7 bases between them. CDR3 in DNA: TGCGCCAGCAGCTTGGATGTCCTCACAGATACGCAGTATTTT. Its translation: CASSLDVLTDTQYF.

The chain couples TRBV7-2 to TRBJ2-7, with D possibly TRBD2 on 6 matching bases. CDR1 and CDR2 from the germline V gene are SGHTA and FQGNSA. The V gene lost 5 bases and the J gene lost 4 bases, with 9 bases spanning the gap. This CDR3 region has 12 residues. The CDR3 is CASSPGGYEQYF. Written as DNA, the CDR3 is TGTGCCAGCAGCCCTGGGGGGTACGAGCAGTACTTC.

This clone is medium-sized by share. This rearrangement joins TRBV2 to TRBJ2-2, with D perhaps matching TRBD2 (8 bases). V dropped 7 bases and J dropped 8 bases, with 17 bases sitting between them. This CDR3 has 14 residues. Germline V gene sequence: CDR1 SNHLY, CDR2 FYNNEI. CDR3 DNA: TGTGCCAGCATGGCGGGGGGACAGAGTGGGGAGCTGTTTTTT. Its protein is CASMAGGQSGELFF. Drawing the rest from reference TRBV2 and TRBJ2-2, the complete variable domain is EPEVTQTPSHQVTQMGQEVILRCVPISNHLYFYWYRQILGQKVEFLVSFYNNEISEKSEIFDDQFSVERPDGSNFTLKIRSTKLEDSAMYFCASMAGGQSGELFFGEGSRLTVL.

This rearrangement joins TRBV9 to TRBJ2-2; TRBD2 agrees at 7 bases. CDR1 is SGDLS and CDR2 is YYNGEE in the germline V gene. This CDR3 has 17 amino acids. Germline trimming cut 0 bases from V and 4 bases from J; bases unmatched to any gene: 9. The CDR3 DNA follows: TGTGCCAGCAGCGTAGGGACCAGCGGGGTTCTCACCGGGGAGCTGTTTTTT. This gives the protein CASSVGTSGVLTGELFF.

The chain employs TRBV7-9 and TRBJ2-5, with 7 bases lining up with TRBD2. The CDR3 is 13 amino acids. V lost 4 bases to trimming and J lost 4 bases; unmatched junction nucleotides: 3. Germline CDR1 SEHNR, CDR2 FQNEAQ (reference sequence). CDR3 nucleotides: TGTGCCAGCAGCTCGGGGGGTAGAGAGACCCAGTACTTC. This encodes CASSSGGRETQYF.

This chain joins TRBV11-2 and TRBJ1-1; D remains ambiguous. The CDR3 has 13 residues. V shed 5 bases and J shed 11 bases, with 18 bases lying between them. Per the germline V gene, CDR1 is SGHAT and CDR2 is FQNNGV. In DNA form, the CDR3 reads TGTGCCAGCAGCCTTGACAAGAATAACAAGGCTTTCTTT. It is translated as CASSLDKNNKAFF.

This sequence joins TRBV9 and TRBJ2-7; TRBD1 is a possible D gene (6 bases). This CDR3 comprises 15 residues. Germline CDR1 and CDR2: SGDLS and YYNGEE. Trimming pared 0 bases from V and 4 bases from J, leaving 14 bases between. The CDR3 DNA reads TGTGCCAGCAGCGTAGATCCCCTGGGACAATACGAGCAGTACTTC. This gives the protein CASSVDPLGQYEQYF. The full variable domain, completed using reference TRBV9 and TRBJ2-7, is DSGVTQTPKHLITATGQRVTLRCSPRSGDLSVYWYQQSLDQGLQFLIQYYNGEERAKGNILERFSAQQFPDLHSELNLSSLELGDSALYFCASSVDPLGQYEQYFGPGTRLTVT.

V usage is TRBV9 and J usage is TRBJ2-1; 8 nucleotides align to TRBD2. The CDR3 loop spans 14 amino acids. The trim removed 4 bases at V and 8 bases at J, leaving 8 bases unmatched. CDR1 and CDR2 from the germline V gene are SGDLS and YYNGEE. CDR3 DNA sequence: TGTGCCAGCAGCTGGACTAGCCTTAGCGATGAGCAGTTCTTC. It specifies CASSWTSLSDEQFF.

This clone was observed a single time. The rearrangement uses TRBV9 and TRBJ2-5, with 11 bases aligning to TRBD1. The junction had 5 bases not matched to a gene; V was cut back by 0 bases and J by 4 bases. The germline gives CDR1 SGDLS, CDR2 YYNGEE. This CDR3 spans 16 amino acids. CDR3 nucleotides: TGTGCCAGCAGCGTAGGGACAGGGGGCATGGGAGAGACCCAGTACTTC. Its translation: CASSVGTGGMGETQYF.

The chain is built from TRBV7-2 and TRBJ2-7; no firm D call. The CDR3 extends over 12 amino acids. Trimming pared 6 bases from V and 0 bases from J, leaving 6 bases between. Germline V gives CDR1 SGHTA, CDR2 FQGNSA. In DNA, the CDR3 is TGTGCCAGCAGACTCTCCTCCTACGAGCAGTACTTC. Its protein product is CASRLSSYEQYF.